This passage covers 20 T cell receptor beta chains from one sample sequenced in a study of blood T cell repertoires in COVID-19. The repertoire was sequenced with immunoSEQ multiplex PCR; TCRdb's copy has only in-frame clones and lacks some. The sample lists some 170,000 clones; roughly 90% were seen once. The sample was peripheral blood. Receptors were obtained from a woman aged 55-69 years who had recovered from COVID-19.

The chain links TRBV6-5 to TRBJ1-1, with 7 bases lining up with TRBD1. Losses at the gene ends were 6 bases for V and 5 bases for J; bases not matched to a gene: 9. The CDR3 has 14 amino acids. CDR1 is MNHEY and CDR2 is SVGAGI in the germline V gene. CDR3 sequence reads: CASRIQGRGTEAFF. The CDR3 nucleotides are TGTGCCAGCAGAATACAGGGGCGTGGAACTGAAGCTTTCTTT.

CDR3 loop: CASSEGISGIYYEQYF. The CDR3 DNA sequence: TGTGCCAGCAGTGAAGGCATTAGCGGGATTTACTACGAGCAGTACTTC. The chain recombines TRBV2 with TRBJ2-7, with 8 bases lining up with TRBD2. This CDR3 region has 16 residues. Germline-derived CDR1 and CDR2 are SNHLY and FYNNEI. Trimming took 1 base from V and 3 from J; bases not matched to a gene: 8.

The chain recombines TRBV2 with TRBJ1-1; 10 bases line up with TRBD1. J gave up 6 bases and V 8 bases, and 12 bases lay outside the gene matches. The CDR3 is 15 residues long. In germline, CDR1 is SNHLY, CDR2 FYNNEI. The CDR3 spells CASFLGQGGVPEAFF. The CDR3 DNA is TGTGCCAGCTTCCTAGGACAGGGGGGGGTCCCTGAAGCTTTCTTT.

Remarks on this clone: Other nucleotide sequences from this sample produce the same CDR3. V is TRBV18 and J is TRBJ2-5; a weak D match, TRBD2 (5 bases). The V end was cut by 3 bases, the J end by 4 bases, with 6 bases between. Germline V gene lookup returns CDR1 KGHSH and CDR2 LQKENI. The length of the CDR3 is 12 residues. Here the CDR3 DNA reads TGTGCCAGCTCACCCCGGGGAGAGACCCAGTACTTC. It specifies CASSPRGETQYF.

The count of this clone is one. The CDR3 is CASSLWDRAPYEQYF. CDR3 nucleotide sequence: TGTGCCAGCAGTTTATGGGACAGGGCTCCCTACGAGCAGTACTTC. V gene TRBV28 combines with J gene TRBJ2-7; TRBD1 matches at 8 bases. Trimming removed 0 bases from V and 2 bases from J; junction bases left unmatched: 3. Germline V gene lookup returns CDR1 MDHEN and CDR2 SYDVKM. The CDR3 totals 15 residues.

This clone was found once. The chain uses TRBV5-1 and TRBJ1-2; perhaps TRBD1 as D (5 bases). This CDR3 has 13 residues. Trimming took 7 bases from V and 4 from J, leaving 14 bases between them. Germline CDR1 is SGHRS and CDR2 is YFSETQ. CDR3 nucleotides: TGCGCCAGCGGCCGGGGGGACGGCTATGGCTACACCTTC. Encoded protein: CASGRGDGYGYTF.

The genes are TRBV10-2 and TRBJ2-3; 16 bases are a match to TRBD2. This CDR3 region has 19 residues. From germline, CDR1 is WSHSY and CDR2 SAAADI. V lost 6 bases to trimming and J lost 1 base; unmatched junction nucleotides: 10. The CDR3 region has the DNA TGCGCCAGCAGCCAAGGGGGACTAGCGGGGGGGCTCCGCACAGATACGCAGTATTTT. Its translation: CASSQGGLAGGLRTDTQYF.

The V and J genes are TRBV5-1 and TRBJ1-1; 9 positions match TRBD1. Trimming at V came to 3 bases and at J to 11 bases, leaving 8 bases not matched to a gene. There are 13 residues in the CDR3. The V gene's germline CDR1 is SGHRS and CDR2 YFSETQ. CDR3 protein: CASSSRTGVGAFF. CDR3 DNA sequence: TGCGCCAGCAGCTCAAGGACAGGGGTCGGCGCTTTCTTT. Full variable domain (remainder filled in from reference TRBV5-1 and TRBJ1-1): KAGVTQTPRYLIKTRGQQVTLSCSPISGHRSVSWYQQTPGQGLQFLFEYFSETQRNKGNFPGRFSGRQFSNSRSEMNVSTLELGDSALYLCASSSRTGVGAFFGQGTRLTVV.

V and J are TRBV7-8 and TRBJ2-5, with TRBD1 matching over 10 bases. From germline, CDR1 is SGHVS and CDR2 FQNEAQ. This CDR3 has 14 residues. The junction had 4 bases not matched to a gene; V was cut back by 5 bases and J by 4 bases. CDR3: CASSPWDRGETQYF. Here the CDR3 DNA reads TGTGCCAGCAGCCCGTGGGACAGGGGAGAGACCCAGTACTTC.

This clone was counted once. This chain joins TRBV2 and TRBJ1-2; D is ambiguous. Germline loops: CDR1 SNHLY, CDR2 FYNNEI. CDR3 length equals 12 residues. The germline V and J ends were trimmed by 4 bases and 4 bases, with 7 bases remaining between them. CDR3 residues: CASSGGSYGYTF. CDR3 nucleotide sequence: TGTGCCAGCAGTGGCGGCAGCTATGGCTACACCTTC.

The V and J genes are TRBV19 and TRBJ1-2; 7 bases agree with TRBD1. CDR1 is LNHDA and CDR2 is SQIVND in the germline V gene (reference sequence). V shed 3 bases, J shed 0 bases, and the junction held 4 bases outside the gene matches. CDR3 length: 15 amino acids. Here the CDR3 DNA reads TGTGCCAGTAGTATGGGACAGACTACTAACTATGGCTACACCTTC. Translated: CASSMGQTTNYGYTF.

A few counts support this clone. This sequence joins TRBV19 and TRBJ2-3; tentative D call: TRBD2 (6 bases). This CDR3 comprises 14 residues. The V and J ends lost 4 bases and 6 bases respectively, with 14 bases between them. The germline V gene encodes CDR1 LNHDA and CDR2 SQIVND (reference sequence). The CDR3 DNA is TGTGCCAGTAGTAAGCTGGGAGGTTGGGATACGCAGTATTTT. This translates into CASSKLGGWDTQYF.

Worth noting for this clone: This CDR3 is also generated by other DNA sequences in the sample. The rearrangement joins TRBV5-6 to TRBJ1-2; 9 bases align to TRBD1. Per the germline V gene, CDR1 is SGHDT and CDR2 is YYEEEE. J gave up 4 bases and V 4 bases, and 8 bases lay outside the gene matches. This CDR3 contains 15 residues. CDR3 loop: CASSPTGGAGYGYTF. Here the CDR3 DNA reads TGTGCCAGCAGCCCCACAGGGGGCGCAGGCTATGGCTACACCTTC.

The V call is TRBV5-6, the J call TRBJ2-7; the match to TRBD1 covers 7 bases. The V gene end was trimmed by 3 bases and the J gene end by 2 bases; junction bases not matched to a gene: 11. The CDR3 is 16 residues long. Germline-derived CDR1 and CDR2 are SGHDT and YYEEEE. CDR3 nucleotide sequence: TGTGCCAGCAGCTACGATGCCGGGGACAGAACCTACGAGCAGTACTTC. Protein product: CASSYDAGDRTYEQYF.

This chain links TRBV9 with TRBJ2-2, with D perhaps matching TRBD2 (6 bases). Between the trimmed V and J ends, which lost 7 bases and 0 bases, there was a span of 10 bases. Germline loops: CDR1 SGDLS, CDR2 YYNGEE. This CDR3 comprises 14 residues. The CDR3 DNA sequence: TGTGCCAGCGGGGGGTCCCCGAACACCGGGGAGCTGTTTTTT. This gives the protein CASGGSPNTGELFF.

This chain joins TRBV28 and TRBJ2-5; 9 bases line up with TRBD2. Losses at the gene ends were 2 bases for V and 5 bases for J; bases not matched to a gene: 9. CDR3 length equals 16 residues. Germline loops: CDR1 MDHEN, CDR2 SYDVKM. The CDR3 loop reads CASSLGGGGFRETQYF. The CDR3 DNA reads as TGTGCCAGCAGTTTAGGCGGGGGGGGTTTTCGGGAGACCCAGTACTTC.

The gene calls are TRBV19 and TRBJ1-2; a possible D gene is TRBD1 (6 bases). Between the trimmed V and J ends, which lost 5 bases and 8 bases, there was a span of 12 bases. Looked up from germline, CDR1 is LNHDA and CDR2 is SQIVND (reference sequence). The CDR3 runs to 12 residues. The CDR3 bases are TGTGCCAGTAGTCTTGGGGGCCGGGGCTACACCTTC. Its protein is CASSLGGRGYTF.

The CDR3 DNA reads as TGTGCCAGCAGAAGGAGGAGCGTCAATCAGCCCCAGCATTTT. Translation gives CASRRRSVNQPQHF. This chain uses TRBV2 with TRBJ1-5; D is unresolved. The CDR3 is made up of 14 amino acids. V was pared by 6 bases and J by 3 bases, with 12 bases between. Germline CDR1 reads SNHLY; CDR2 reads FYNNEI.

This chain uses TRBV28 with TRBJ1-4; a weak D match, TRBD1 (5 bases). Germline V lookup: CDR1 MDHEN, CDR2 SYDVKM. Trimming removed 6 bases from V and 6 bases from J, with 17 bases in between. The CDR3 loop spans 15 amino acids. CDR3 sequence (DNA): TGTGCCAGCAGCCCCCGGGGGAGTTGGGATGAAAAACTGTTTTTT. This encodes CASSPRGSWDEKLFF. Filled out from reference TRBV28 and TRBJ1-4, the complete variable domain reads DVKVTQSSRYLVKRTGEKVFLECVQDMDHENMFWYRQDPGLGLRLIYFSYDVKMKEKGDIPEGYSVSREKKERFSLILESASTNQTSMYLCASSPRGSWDEKLFFGSGTQLSVL.

The chain couples TRBV27 to TRBJ2-5; D remains ambiguous. Trimming stripped 0 bases from V and 2 bases from J, with 7 bases between. Germline values: CDR1 MNHEY, CDR2 SMNVEV (reference sequence). The CDR3 sequence is 14 residues long. The CDR3, as DNA: TGTGCCAGCAGTTTATCGGAGAAACAAGAGACCCAGTACTTC. Protein: CASSLSEKQETQYF.